This T cell receptor (beta chain) stems from a study of shared clonotypes between healthy human individuals. Study-wide results and caveats: Rarefaction gave evidence that sorted-subset sequencing remained incomplete despite large depth. Sharing across four donors was highest in naive CD4 (around 5%) and lowest in memory CD8 (around 0.4%). Sharing of clonotypes among donors was expected to vary with sequencing depth.

Naive CD8 cells lacked CD45RO, underwent positive selection for CCR7 and left out terminally differentiated effector memory CD45RA+ cells. Germline CDR1 reads MNHEY; CDR2 reads SMNVEV (reference sequence). V was pared by 6 bases and J by 4 bases, with 15 bases between. The CDR3 sequence is 14 residues long. Of note for this clone: Its target is unknown.

Data came from immunoSEQ multiplex PCR; TCRdb stores just in-frame clones and leaves some out. This table holds 800,000 to 950,000 clones, 96% found once. This TCR came from a man aged 25-40 years in good health. The rearrangement uses TRBV27 and TRBJ1-2; D perhaps matches TRBD1 (5 bases). The sample taken for sequencing was naive CD8+ T cells sorted from blood. CDR3 amino acids: CASSISRVSYGYTF. The CDR3 nucleotides read TGTGCCAGCAGCATCTCCAGGGTCTCCTATGGCTACACCTTC.